This T cell receptor beta chain was obtained from a study of control samples from healthy donors and cancer patients. Measured with immunoSEQ multiplex PCR; TCRdb has only the in-frame clones, and not every one. The top ten hold just over 7.5% of the sample, which has 100,000 to 150,000 clones, about nine tenths seen once. Sequenced input: PBMCs. The TCR was taken from a man between 45 and 60 years old with head and neck cancer.

CDR3 sequence (DNA): TGTGCCAGCAGCTTGGTAGCACTTACCCTACTCAACACTGAAGCTTTCTTT. Residues: CASSLVALTLLNTEAFF. This chain joins TRBV5-8 and TRBJ1-1; unclear D gene. The V gene's germline CDR1 is SGHTS and CDR2 YDEGEE. The CDR3 has 17 amino acids. Trimming cost V 0 bases and J 2 bases, with 17 bases left between them.